This T cell receptor (beta chain) was sequenced for a study of blood T cell repertoires in COVID-19. The V end was cut by 5 bases, the J end by 0 bases, with 10 bases between. The CDR3 extends over 15 amino acids. Per germline, CDR1 SNHLY and CDR2 FYNNEI. The repertoire was sequenced with immunoSEQ multiplex PCR; TCRdb's copy has only in-frame clones and lacks some. The data hold 150,000 to 200,000 clones, with approximately 90% observed a single time. This TCR was sampled from a man aged 55 to 69 with active or convalescent COVID-19. This chain uses TRBV2 with TRBJ2-2, with D perhaps matching TRBD1 (7 bases). Sequencing was done on a sample of peripheral blood. The CDR3 protein is CASSPRGANTGELFF. The CDR3 DNA follows: TGTGCCAGCAGTCCCAGGGGGGCGAACACCGGGGAGCTGTTTTTT. The variable domain in full, completed from reference TRBV2 and TRBJ2-2, reads EPEVTQTPSHQVTQMGQEVILRCVPISNHLYFYWYRQILGQKVEFLVSFYNNEISEKSEIFDDQFSVERPDGSNFTLKIRSTKLEDSAMYFCASSPRGANTGELFFGEGSRLTVL.